The 25 T cell receptor beta chains presented below share a single source sample, sequenced in a study of neoadjuvant anti-PD-1 for oral cavity cancer (dated by TCRdb to 2020 to 2022). The library relied on the immunoSEQ multiplex PCR assay. The table was pulled from immuneACCESS by TCRdb, which kept in-frame rearrangements only. Such tables lose some clones; where checked, under half of the loss comes from unresolved V genes, and the rest has no known cause. Here the sample has around 17,000 clones; approximately 70% occur a single time. The leading ten clones occupy approximately 2.5% of the sample. The time point label, read with the paper, signifies: before neoadjuvant nivolumab. The source was PBMCs, collected before nivolumab (anti-PD-1) treatment. The origin of the receptors is a person aged 40 to 85 with oral cavity squamous cell carcinoma.

This rearrangement joins TRBV25-1 to TRBJ1-5, with D unresolved. This CDR3 is built from 14 residues. The V gene lost 5 bases and the J gene lost 5 bases, with 13 bases spanning the gap. From germline, CDR1 is MGHDK and CDR2 SYGVNS. The CDR3 DNA is TGTGCCAGCAGTTGGGCGGGGAGGCATCAGCCCCAGCATTTT. This translates into CASSWAGRHQPQHF.

The chain recombines TRBV28 with TRBJ2-7; 8 nucleotides line up with TRBD1. CDR3 length: 16 amino acids. Germline CDR1 is MDHEN and CDR2 is SYDVKM. V lost 3 bases and J lost 1; bases outside the gene matches: 8. DNA for the CDR3: TGTGCCAGCAGTTTGTCAGGGGGCGATCCTTCCTACGAGCAGTACTTC. It codes for CASSLSGGDPSYEQYF.

The gene calls are TRBV30 and TRBJ2-3; 9 bases align to TRBD1. CDR1 and CDR2 from the germline V gene are GTSNPN and SVGIG (reference sequence). V dropped 0 bases and J dropped 4; count of bases not matched to a gene: 5. The CDR3 consists of 15 residues. CDR3 coding DNA: TGTGCCTGGAGTGTACTGGACAGGGGCTCAGATACGCAGTATTTT. Its protein product is CAWSVLDRGSDTQYF.

This chain joins TRBV13 and TRBJ2-2, with 15 bases aligning to TRBD2. Germline values: CDR1 PRHDT, CDR2 FYEKMQ (reference sequence). The length of the CDR3 is 18 residues. Trimming removed 4 bases from V and 5 bases from J; junction bases left unmatched: 8. CDR3 DNA: TGTGCCAGCAGCTCCGGACTAGCGGGAGGGCCGGCGACCGGGGAGCTGTTTTTT. It is translated as CASSSGLAGGPATGELFF.

This CDR3 reads CASVAVNTGELFF. CDR3 DNA: TGCGCCAGCGTAGCAGTGAACACCGGGGAGCTGTTTTTT. The chain links TRBV10-2 to TRBJ2-2, with no clear D. Trimming removed 8 bases from V and 1 base from J, with 8 bases in between. CDR3 length equals 13 residues. Germline assignment: CDR1 WSHSY and CDR2 SAAADI.

The V call is TRBV2, the J call TRBJ2-5; D perhaps matches TRBD2 (6 bases). V shed 7 bases and J shed 4 bases, with 10 bases lying between them. Germline V gene data show CDR1 as SNHLY and CDR2 as FYNNEI. The CDR3 consists of 12 residues. The CDR3 here is CASNRDSETQYF. CDR3 coding DNA: TGTGCCAGCAACCGGGACTCAGAGACCCAGTACTTC.

Only a few counts were recorded for this clone. This chain joins TRBV6-5 and TRBJ2-2; possible D gene TRBD2, 6 bases. Trimming shortened V by 6 bases and J by 5 bases, and 7 bases separated the two germline ends. The CDR3 length is 12 residues. Per the germline V gene, CDR1 is MNHEY and CDR2 is SVGAGI. The CDR3 DNA reads as TGTGCCAGCAGGGGACTGACCGGGGAGCTGTTTTTT. This sequence encodes CASRGLTGELFF.

A remark on this clone: A junction end diverges from the germline sequence, so it may reflect a read error. The CDR3 DNA is TGCGCCAGCAGCTCAAACCCCAGCAGGGCGGCGGAAGAGGCCCAGTACTTC. Protein: CASSSNPSRAAEEAQYF. J is TRBJ2-5 and V is TRBV5-1; D possibly corresponds to TRBD1 (5 bases). The CDR3 extends over 17 amino acids. Germline CDR1 reads SGHRS; CDR2 reads YFSETQ. The whole variable domain, filled in from reference TRBV5-1 and TRBJ2-5, reads KAGVTQTPRYLIKTRGQQVTLSCSPISGHRSVSWYQQTPGQGLQFLFEYFSETQRNKGNFPGRFSGRQFSNSRSEMNVSTLELGDSALYLCASSSNPSRAAEEAQYFGPGTRLLVL.

The V gene is TRBV5-1, the J gene TRBJ2-7; D is perhaps TRBD1 or TRBD2 (5 bases each). Germline values: CDR1 SGHRS, CDR2 YFSETQ. Deletions cut 6 bases from V and 6 bases from J, with 22 bases between. The CDR3 is 15 amino acids. The CDR3 DNA is TGCGCCAGCAAATCTCGAGGGGTGGCCGGCTCCGAGCAGTACTTC. Amino acid sequence: CASKSRGVAGSEQYF.

This chain links TRBV5-1 with TRBJ1-1; D possibly corresponds to TRBD1 (5 bases). The CDR3 contains 13 residues. Germline V gives CDR1 SGHRS, CDR2 YFSETQ. Trimming removed 0 bases from V and 8 bases from J, with 11 bases in between. The CDR3 coding sequence is TGCGCCAGCAGCTTGGGGGACGGTCGCGAAGCTTTCTTT. It yields the protein CASSLGDGREAFF.

The genes are TRBV6-5 and TRBJ1-1; D is unresolved. Per germline, CDR1 MNHEY and CDR2 SVGAGI. Between the trimmed V and J ends, which lost 0 bases and 0 bases, there was a span of 8 bases. This CDR3 contains 15 residues. CDR3 nucleotides: TGTGCCAGCAGTTACTCGAGGCTTCTGAACACTGAAGCTTTCTTT. This codes for CASSYSRLLNTEAFF.

The chain carries TRBV5-8 and TRBJ1-5, with TRBD1 as a possible D gene (5 bases). The ends were cut back, 4 bases at V and 1 base at J, with 12 bases in the middle. CDR3 length: 15 residues. CDR1 is SGHTS, CDR2 YDEGEE, per germline. The CDR3 region has the DNA TGTGCCAGCAGCGTGGCAGGGATGAGCAATCAGCCCCAGCATTTT. Protein: CASSVAGMSNQPQHF.

This clone was counted only a few times. The V call is TRBV27, the J call TRBJ2-7, with 7 bases lining up with TRBD1. This CDR3 has 14 residues. The germline V gene has CDR1 MNHEY and CDR2 SMNVEV (reference sequence). Germline trimming cut 3 bases from V and 0 bases from J; bases unmatched to any gene: 2. CDR3 nucleotide sequence: TGTGCCAGCAGTTTCAGGGACAGCTCCTACGAGCAGTACTTC. This codes for CASSFRDSSYEQYF.

The chain carries TRBV11-2 and TRBJ2-1; D gene unclear. CDR1 and CDR2 (germline): SGHAT, FQNNGV. The ends were cut back, 0 bases at V and 15 bases at J, with 12 bases in the middle. The CDR3 extends over 12 amino acids. This CDR3 reads CASSLEAGIPFF. CDR3 nucleotide sequence: TGTGCCAGCAGCTTAGAAGCTGGAATCCCGTTCTTC.

This clone was detected a few times. V and J are TRBV21-1 and TRBJ1-2; TRBD1, as called in the table, went unchecked against the DNA. TRBV21-1 is described as a pseudogene. This CDR3 is built from 10 residues. CDR3 DNA sequence: TGTGCCAGCAGACCAGATGGCTACACCTTC. This sequence encodes CASRPDGYTF.

The chain recombines TRBV30 with TRBJ2-4; either TRBD1 or TRBD2 may fit D (5 bases each). Germline CDR1 and CDR2: GTSNPN and SVGIG (reference sequence). V lost 8 bases, J lost 5 bases, and 7 bases lay in between. The CDR3 loop spans 10 amino acids. CDR3 loop: CAGGENIQYF. The DNA of the CDR3 is TGTGCCGGGGGTGAAAACATTCAGTACTTC.

V gene TRBV13 combines with J gene TRBJ2-7, with a tentative D call TRBD1 (5 bases). Germline CDR1 is PRHDT and CDR2 is FYEKMQ (reference sequence). CDR3 length: 13 amino acids. Between the trimmed V and J ends, which lost 1 base and 1 base, there was a span of 5 bases. For the CDR3, the DNA is TGTGCCAGCAGCTTAGACAGGTCCTACGAGCAGTACTTC. This encodes CASSLDRSYEQYF.

This rearrangement joins TRBV6-5 to TRBJ1-5, with a weak D call TRBD1 (5 bases). This CDR3 is 15 amino acids long. The germline V gene encodes CDR1 MNHEY and CDR2 SVGAGI. The germline V and J ends were trimmed by 6 bases and 0 bases, with 12 bases remaining between them. The CDR3 region is CASSHGTVSNQPQHF. For the CDR3, the DNA is TGTGCCAGCAGCCACGGGACGGTTAGCAATCAGCCCCAGCATTTT.

This clone appeared a few times. The V call is TRBV2, the J call TRBJ2-7, with a tentative D call TRBD1 (6 bases). V lost 5 bases, J lost 9 bases, and 17 bases lay in between. Germline-derived CDR1 and CDR2 are SNHLY and FYNNEI. The CDR3 contains 13 residues. The DNA of the CDR3 is TGTGCCAGCAGTTCCGTCGGGGACATCTGGCAGTACTTC. It yields the protein CASSSVGDIWQYF.

The chain couples TRBV5-1 to TRBJ1-1, with D hard to call. This CDR3 is 14 amino acids long. Deletions cut 2 bases from V and 4 bases from J, with 12 bases between. Germline CDR1 reads SGHRS; CDR2 reads YFSETQ. CDR3 in amino acids: CASSFEQWSTEAFF. CDR3 nucleotides: TGCGCCAGCAGCTTTGAGCAGTGGTCCACTGAAGCTTTCTTT.

The rearrangement links TRBV7-9 to TRBJ2-6, with TRBD1 matching 8 bases. Germline CDR1 reads SEHNR; CDR2 reads FQNEAQ (reference sequence). This CDR3 contains 15 residues. The V segment lost 11 bases and the J segment 0 bases; nucleotides outside the gene matches: 6. DNA for the CDR3: TGTGCCTCAGAGACAGGGGACTCTGGGGCCAACGTCCTGACTTTC. As protein: CASETGDSGANVLTF.

The chain is built from TRBV7-9 and TRBJ2-7; D not resolved. The germline V gene has CDR1 SEHNR and CDR2 FQNEAQ (reference sequence). The CDR3 spans 16 residues. The V and J ends lost 1 base and 2 bases respectively, with 15 bases between them. CDR3 protein: CASSLVFSARPYEQYF. Here the CDR3 DNA reads TGTGCCAGCAGCTTAGTCTTTTCCGCCCGCCCCTACGAGCAGTACTTC. The full variable domain, with the rest looked up from reference TRBV7-9 and TRBJ2-7, is DTGVSQNPRHKITKRGQNVTFRCDPISEHNRLYWYRQTLGQGPEFLTYFQNEAQLEKSRLLSDRFSAERPKGSFSTLEIQRTEQGDSAMYLCASSLVFSARPYEQYFGPGTRLTVT.

This clone was seen a handful of times. The chain is built from TRBV5-4 and TRBJ2-7; 12 nucleotides match TRBD1. The CDR3 consists of 15 residues. Germline CDR1 and CDR2: SGHNT and YYREEE (reference sequence). Trimming took 0 bases from V and 5 from J; bases not matched to a gene: 3. The CDR3 DNA follows: TGTGCCAGCAGCTTGGACGGGACAGGGGGCCACGAGCAGTACTTC. The encoded protein is CASSLDGTGGHEQYF.

This clone turned up a few times. The chain employs TRBV13 and TRBJ2-7; 7 bases align to TRBD1. Germline V lookup: CDR1 PRHDT, CDR2 FYEKMQ (reference sequence). This CDR3 has 13 residues. The junction had 4 bases not matched to a gene; V was cut back by 5 bases and J by 3 bases. The CDR3, as DNA: TGTGCCAGCAGCCGGGGACAGAACTACGAGCAGTACTTC. It yields the protein CASSRGQNYEQYF.

The rearrangement joins TRBV10-2 to TRBJ1-4; 9 nucleotides match TRBD1. Germline CDR1 is WSHSY and CDR2 is SAAADI. There are 18 residues in the CDR3. V trimming: 5 bases; J trimming: 5 bases; junction bases outside the gene matches: 15. This CDR3 reads CASSPNVGQGGSNEKLFF. In DNA, the CDR3 is TGCGCCAGCAGTCCAAATGTGGGACAGGGAGGATCAAATGAAAAACTGTTTTTT.